This T cell receptor (beta chain) is from a study of T cell changes during pregnancy in multiple sclerosis. Generated by immunoSEQ multiplex PCR, the TCRdb table keeps only in-frame clones and is missing some. The profile covers more than 85,000 clones, with approximately 94% appearing a single time and approximately 0.88% taken by the ten largest. The V segment lost 2 bases and the J segment 5 bases; nucleotides outside the gene matches: 2. The CDR3 has 13 amino acids. CDR1 MNHEY and CDR2 SVGAGI come from the germline V gene. The gene calls are TRBV6-5 and TRBJ2-5, with 7 bases aligning to TRBD1. The receptor was derived from a female donor with multiple sclerosis, enrolled in a pregnancy study. The sample in question was peripheral blood, obtained before pregnancy. CDR3 loop: CASSYGQAETQYF. In DNA, the CDR3 is TGTGCCAGCAGTTACGGACAGGCCGAGACCCAGTACTTC.